The source of this T cell receptor beta chain is a study of cytomegalovirus exposure and HLA in healthy donors. As for the study in general: Later analysis reported that the approximately 110 validation repertoires shared the platform of the approximately 670 first-cohort repertoires. General observations from the study: About 180 TCR beta chains were listed as cytomegalovirus-associated. Usually a TCR sequence was rare, but some public TCRs were found in many donors. Published work reported that the classifier diagnosed cytomegalovirus status with high specificity and sensitivity.

This CDR3 region has 14 residues. Germline V CDR1 and CDR2: ENHRY, SYGVKD. Trimming removed 6 bases from V and 3 bases from J, with 13 bases in between. The assay was immunoSEQ multiplex PCR, and TCRdb's table has in-frame clones only and misses some. Here the sample spans tens of thousands of clones, about 94% being singletons. As concerns this clone: Antigen unknown.

This TCR came from a man between 18 and 35 years old in good health and CMV-seropositive. The V gene is TRBV10-3, the J gene TRBJ2-3; D not resolved. The specimen sequenced was PBMCs. In DNA, the CDR3 is TGTGCCATCAGAAGCCGCGAGGTTACAGATACGCAGTATTTT. It encodes CAIRSREVTDTQYF.